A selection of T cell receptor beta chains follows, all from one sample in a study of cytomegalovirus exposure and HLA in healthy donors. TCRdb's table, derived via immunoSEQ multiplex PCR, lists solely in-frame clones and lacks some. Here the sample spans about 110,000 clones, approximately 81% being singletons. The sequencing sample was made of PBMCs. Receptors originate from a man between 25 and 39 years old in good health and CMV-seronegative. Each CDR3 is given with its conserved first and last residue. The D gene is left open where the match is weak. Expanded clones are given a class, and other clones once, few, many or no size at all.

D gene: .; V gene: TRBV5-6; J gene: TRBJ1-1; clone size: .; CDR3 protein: CASSLKNTEAFF; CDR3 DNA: TGTGCCAGCAGCCTAAAGAACACTGAAGCTTTCTTT
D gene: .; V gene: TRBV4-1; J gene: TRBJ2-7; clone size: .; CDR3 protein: CASSQESGEPYEQYF; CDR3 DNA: TGCGCCAGCAGCCAAGAATCCGGGGAACCCTACGAGCAGTACTTC
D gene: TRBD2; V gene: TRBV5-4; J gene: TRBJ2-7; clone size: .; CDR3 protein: CASSLKSGGSYEQYF; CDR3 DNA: TGTGCCAGCAGCTTAAAGTCGGGAGGCTCCTACGAGCAGTACTTC
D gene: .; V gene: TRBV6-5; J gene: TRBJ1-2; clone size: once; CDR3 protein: CASSRKSQGYGYTF; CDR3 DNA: TGTGCCAGCAGTAGGAAGTCTCAGGGGTATGGCTACACCTTC
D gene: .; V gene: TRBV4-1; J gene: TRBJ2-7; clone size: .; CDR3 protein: CASSHDQDIPSSYEQYF; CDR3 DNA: TGCGCCAGCAGCCACGATCAAGACATTCCGAGCTCCTACGAGCAGTACTTC
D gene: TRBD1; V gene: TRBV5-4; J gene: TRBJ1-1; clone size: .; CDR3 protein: CASSLTGGDVAFF; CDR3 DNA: TGTGCCAGCAGCTTAACAGGGGGCGATGTTGCTTTCTTT
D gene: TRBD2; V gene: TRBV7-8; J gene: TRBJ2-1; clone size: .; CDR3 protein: CASQVGLAGGGSYNEQFF; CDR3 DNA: TGTGCCAGCCAGGTGGGACTAGCGGGGGGAGGATCCTACAATGAGCAGTTCTTC
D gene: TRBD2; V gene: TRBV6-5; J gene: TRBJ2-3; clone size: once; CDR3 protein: CASRNSGGGTDTQYF; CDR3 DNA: TGTGCCAGCAGAAATAGCGGGGGAGGCACAGATACGCAGTATTTT
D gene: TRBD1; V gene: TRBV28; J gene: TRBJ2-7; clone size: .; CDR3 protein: CASSSPGGSYEQYF; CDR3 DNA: TGTGCCAGCAGTTCACCAGGGGGTTCCTACGAGCAGTACTTC
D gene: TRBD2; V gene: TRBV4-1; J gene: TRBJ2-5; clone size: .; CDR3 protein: CASSQDGMTGGAYQETQYF; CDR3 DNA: TGCGCCAGCAGCCAAGACGGTATGACGGGAGGAGCATACCAAGAGACCCAGTACTTC
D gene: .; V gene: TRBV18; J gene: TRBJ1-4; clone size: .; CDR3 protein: CASSPDSGATNEKLFF; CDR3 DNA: TGTGCCAGCTCACCTGATTCAGGTGCAACTAATGAAAAACTGTTTTTT
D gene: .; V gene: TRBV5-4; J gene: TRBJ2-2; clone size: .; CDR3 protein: CASSLGPLGGNTGELFF; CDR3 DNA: TGTGCCAGCAGCTTGGGTCCTTTAGGGGGGAACACCGGGGAGCTGTTTTTT
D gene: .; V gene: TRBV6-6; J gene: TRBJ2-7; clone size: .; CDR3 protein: CATLGGDHFYEQYF; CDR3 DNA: TGTGCCACTCTAGGGGGGGATCACTTCTACGAGCAGTACTTC
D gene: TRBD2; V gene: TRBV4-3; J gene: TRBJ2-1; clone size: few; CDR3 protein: CASSQRRTSGAPLRDEQFF; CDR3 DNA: TGCGCCAGCAGCCAGAGGCGGACTAGCGGGGCTCCCTTGAGGGATGAGCAGTTCTTC
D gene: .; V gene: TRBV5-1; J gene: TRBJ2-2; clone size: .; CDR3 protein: CASSLQGGNTGELFF; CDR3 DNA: TGCGCCAGCAGCCTCCAGGGGGGGAACACCGGGGAGCTGTTTTTT
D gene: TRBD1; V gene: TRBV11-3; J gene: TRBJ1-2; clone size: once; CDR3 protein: CASNTGGCTF; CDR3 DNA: TGTGCCAGCAACACAGGGGGCTGCACCTTC
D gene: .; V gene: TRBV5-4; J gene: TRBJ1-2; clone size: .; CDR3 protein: CASGASGGYTF; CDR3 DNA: TGTGCCAGCGGCGCATCCGGGGGCTACACCTTC
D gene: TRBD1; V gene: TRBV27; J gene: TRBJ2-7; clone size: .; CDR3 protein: CASIRGQGAYEQYF; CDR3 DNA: TGTGCCAGCATCAGGGGACAGGGTGCCTACGAGCAGTACTTC
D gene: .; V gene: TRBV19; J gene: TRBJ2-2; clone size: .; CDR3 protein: CASSHQPGTGELFF; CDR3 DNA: TGTGCCAGTAGCCACCAGCCGGGGACCGGGGAGCTGTTTTTT
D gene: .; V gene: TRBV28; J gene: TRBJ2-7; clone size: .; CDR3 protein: CASGARRVRDF; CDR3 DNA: TGTGCCAGCGGGGCTCGAAGGGTTCGGGACTTC
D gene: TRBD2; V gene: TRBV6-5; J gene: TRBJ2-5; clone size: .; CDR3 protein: CASSYRSGRGETQYF; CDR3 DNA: TGTGCCAGCAGTTACCGTAGCGGGAGGGGAGAGACCCAGTACTTC
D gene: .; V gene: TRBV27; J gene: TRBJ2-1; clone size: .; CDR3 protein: CASSQKGARNEQFF; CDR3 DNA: TGTGCCAGCAGTCAGAAGGGAGCGCGTAATGAGCAGTTCTTC
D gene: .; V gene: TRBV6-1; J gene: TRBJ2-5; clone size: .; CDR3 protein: CASSEDGLLGTQYF; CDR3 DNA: TGTGCCAGCAGTGAAGACGGATTACTAGGGACCCAGTACTTC
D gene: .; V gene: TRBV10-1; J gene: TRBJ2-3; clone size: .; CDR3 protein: CASSEYGWPSTDTQYF; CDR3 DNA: TGCGCCAGCAGTGAATATGGTTGGCCGAGCACAGATACGCAGTATTTT
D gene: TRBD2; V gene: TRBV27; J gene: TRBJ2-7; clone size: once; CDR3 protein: CASSLDSGASYEQYF; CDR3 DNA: TGTGCCAGCAGTTTGGATAGCGGGGCCTCCTACGAGCAGTACTTC
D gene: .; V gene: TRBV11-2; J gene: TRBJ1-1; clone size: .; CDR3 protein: CASSPRWTEAFF; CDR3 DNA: TGTGCCAGCAGCCCGCGGTGGACTGAAGCTTTCTTT
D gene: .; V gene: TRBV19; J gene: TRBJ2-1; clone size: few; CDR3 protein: CASRGLDTSSYNEQFF; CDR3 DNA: TGTGCCAGTAGGGGCCTTGACACGAGCTCCTACAATGAGCAGTTCTTC
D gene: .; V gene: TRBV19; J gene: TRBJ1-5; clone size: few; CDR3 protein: CASKSAGAGIRGNQPQHF; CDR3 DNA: TGTGCCAGTAAATCGGCAGGGGCGGGTATTAGGGGCAATCAGCCCCAGCATTTT
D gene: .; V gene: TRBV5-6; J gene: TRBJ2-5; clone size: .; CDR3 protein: CASTPYSQETQYF; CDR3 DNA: TGTGCCAGCACCCCCTACTCCCAAGAGACCCAGTACTTC
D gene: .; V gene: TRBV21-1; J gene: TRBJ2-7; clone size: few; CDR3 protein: CASSTLRGPGEQYF; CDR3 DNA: TGTGCCAGCAGCACCCTGAGGGGGCCAGGGGAGCAGTACTTC
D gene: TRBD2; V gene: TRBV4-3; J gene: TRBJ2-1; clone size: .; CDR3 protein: CASSQDGTSRDNEQFF; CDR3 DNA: TGCGCCAGCAGCCAAGACGGGACTAGCAGGGACAATGAGCAGTTCTTC
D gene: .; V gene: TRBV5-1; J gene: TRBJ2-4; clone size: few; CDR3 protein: CASRASTQGKNIQYF; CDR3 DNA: TGCGCCAGCAGAGCCTCGACGCAGGGCAAAAACATTCAGTACTTC
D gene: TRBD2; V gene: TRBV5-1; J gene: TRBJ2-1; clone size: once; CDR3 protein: CASSLKQGLANNEQFF; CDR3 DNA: TGCGCCAGCAGCTTGAAACAAGGACTAGCTAACAATGAGCAGTTCTTC
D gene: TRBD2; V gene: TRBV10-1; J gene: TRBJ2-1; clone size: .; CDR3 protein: CASSESTSGRAGEQFF; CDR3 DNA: TGCGCCAGCAGTGAGTCGACTAGCGGGAGGGCCGGTGAGCAGTTCTTC
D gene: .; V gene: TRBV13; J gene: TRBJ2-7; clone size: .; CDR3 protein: CASSLGNGVSYEQYF; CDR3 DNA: TGTGCCAGCAGCTTAGGCAACGGGGTTTCCTACGAGCAGTACTTC
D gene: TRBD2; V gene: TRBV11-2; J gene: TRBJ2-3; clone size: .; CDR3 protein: CASSSLAGAEGDTQYF; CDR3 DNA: TGTGCCAGCAGCTCACTAGCGGGGGCCGAAGGAGATACGCAGTATTTT
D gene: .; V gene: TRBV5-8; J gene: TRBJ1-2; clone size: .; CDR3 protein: CARERKPGNSNYGYTF; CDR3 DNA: TGTGCCAGAGAGCGAAAACCCGGTAACTCTAACTATGGCTACACCTTC